The rows below give T cell receptor beta chains drawn from one sample of a study of cytomegalovirus exposure and HLA in healthy donors. TCRdb's copy holds only in-frame clones and misses some; the assay was immunoSEQ multiplex PCR. The table has about 160,000 clones, about four fifths seen once. Sequencing used PBMCs. These receptors were collected from a girl between 10 and 17 years old in good health and CMV-seropositive. CDR3s include the opening cysteine and the closing phenylalanine or tryptophan. Fields, in order: clone size, J gene, V gene, D gene, CDR3 protein, CDR3 DNA. D genes are given only for firm matches. The size field is filled for only some rows; it gives once, few, many or a size class.

abundance: NA; j_gene: TRBJ2-3; v_gene: TRBV5-5; d_gene: NA; CDR3aa: CASSLVQGTVDTQYF; CDR3nt: TGTGCCAGCAGCTTGGTGCAGGGGACGGTGGATACGCAGTATTTT
abundance: once; j_gene: TRBJ2-7; v_gene: TRBV4-3; d_gene: TRBD1; CDR3aa: CASSSYPGTGPEQYF; CDR3nt: TGCGCCAGCAGCTCGTACCCCGGGACAGGGCCCGAGCAGTACTTC
abundance: NA; j_gene: TRBJ1-1; v_gene: TRBV6-6; d_gene: TRBD1; CDR3aa: CASSYPRQGVTEAFF; CDR3nt: TGTGCCAGCAGTTACCCCCGACAGGGCGTAACTGAAGCTTTCTTT
abundance: NA; j_gene: TRBJ2-1; v_gene: TRBV6-1; d_gene: NA; CDR3aa: CASTGQTYNEQFF; CDR3nt: TGTGCCAGCACGGGACAAACCTACAATGAGCAGTTCTTC
abundance: NA; j_gene: TRBJ2-2; v_gene: TRBV12-5; d_gene: TRBD2; CDR3aa: CASGLVTSGISGELFF; CDR3nt: TGTGCTAGTGGTTTGGTGACTAGCGGGATCTCCGGGGAGCTGTTTTTT
abundance: NA; j_gene: TRBJ2-1; v_gene: TRBV28; d_gene: NA; CDR3aa: CASSPVGAPEQFF; CDR3nt: TGTGCCAGCAGTCCAGTGGGGGCGCCTGAGCAGTTCTTC
abundance: NA; j_gene: TRBJ2-5; v_gene: TRBV18; d_gene: NA; CDR3aa: CASSPTSAGETQYF; CDR3nt: TGTGCCAGCTCACCCACGTCCGCCGGGGAGACCCAGTACTTC
abundance: once; j_gene: TRBJ2-3; v_gene: TRBV7-6; d_gene: NA; CDR3aa: CASSLEALGGVDTQYF; CDR3nt: TGTGCCAGCAGCTTAGAAGCCTTGGGCGGGGTAGATACGCAGTATTTT
abundance: NA; j_gene: TRBJ2-7; v_gene: TRBV6-5; d_gene: TRBD1; CDR3aa: CASRPYRDRVYEQYF; CDR3nt: TGTGCCAGCAGACCATACCGGGACAGGGTCTACGAGCAGTACTTC
abundance: NA; j_gene: TRBJ2-7; v_gene: TRBV5-6; d_gene: NA; CDR3aa: CASSFRQGYEQYF; CDR3nt: TGTGCCAGCAGCTTTCGCCAGGGCTACGAGCAGTACTTC
abundance: NA; j_gene: TRBJ1-2; v_gene: TRBV5-1; d_gene: NA; CDR3aa: CASRPDSQGGYTF; CDR3nt: TGCGCCAGCAGGCCGGACAGCCAGGGTGGCTACACCTTC
abundance: NA; j_gene: TRBJ2-7; v_gene: TRBV9; d_gene: NA; CDR3aa: CASSATGAYEQYF; CDR3nt: TGTGCCAGCAGCGCTACCGGGGCCTACGAGCAGTACTTC
abundance: few; j_gene: TRBJ2-5; v_gene: TRBV7-2; d_gene: TRBD2; CDR3aa: CASDLRGGYQETQYF; CDR3nt: TGTGCCAGCGACTTGCGGGGGGGCTATCAAGAGACCCAGTACTTC
abundance: NA; j_gene: TRBJ1-5; v_gene: TRBV4-1; d_gene: TRBD1; CDR3aa: CASSQDVDRVYQPQHF; CDR3nt: TGCGCCAGCAGCCAAGATGTAGACAGGGTCTATCAGCCCCAGCATTTT
abundance: NA; j_gene: TRBJ2-7; v_gene: TRBV4-2; d_gene: TRBD2; CDR3aa: CASSLEPSGNYEQYF; CDR3nt: TGTGCCAGCAGCCTAGAGCCTAGCGGGAACTACGAGCAGTACTTC
abundance: NA; j_gene: TRBJ2-7; v_gene: TRBV13; d_gene: TRBD2; CDR3aa: CASSLGWVSGKTYEQYF; CDR3nt: TGTGCCAGCAGCTTAGGCTGGGTTAGCGGGAAAACCTACGAGCAGTACTTC
abundance: few; j_gene: TRBJ1-2; v_gene: TRBV27; d_gene: TRBD1; CDR3aa: CASTKRVGQNYGYTF; CDR3nt: TGTGCCAGCACCAAGCGGGTGGGACAGAACTATGGCTACACCTTC
abundance: NA; j_gene: TRBJ2-5; v_gene: TRBV27; d_gene: TRBD1; CDR3aa: CASSHRTDRVSETQYF; CDR3nt: TGTGCCAGCAGTCACAGAACGGACAGGGTATCAGAGACCCAGTACTTC
abundance: once; j_gene: TRBJ1-3; v_gene: TRBV11-2; d_gene: TRBD1; CDR3aa: CASSFLTPGQLSGNTIYF; CDR3nt: TGTGCCAGCAGCTTTCTTACTCCGGGACAGCTCTCTGGAAACACCATATATTTT
abundance: once; j_gene: TRBJ2-4; v_gene: TRBV2; d_gene: TRBD2; CDR3aa: CASSEALAGALQYF; CDR3nt: TGTGCCAGCAGTGAAGCGCTAGCGGGGGCCCTTCAGTACTTC
abundance: NA; j_gene: TRBJ2-1; v_gene: TRBV5-4; d_gene: TRBD2; CDR3aa: CASSLATSGGHYNEQFF; CDR3nt: TGTGCCAGCAGCTTGGCCACTAGCGGGGGGCACTACAATGAGCAGTTCTTC
abundance: NA; j_gene: TRBJ1-1; v_gene: TRBV23-1; d_gene: NA; CDR3aa: CASPLKRGALVEAFF; CDR3nt: TGCGCCAGCCCCTTAAAGCGGGGGGCTCTCGTAGAAGCTTTCTTT
abundance: NA; j_gene: TRBJ2-1; v_gene: TRBV29-1; d_gene: NA; CDR3aa: CSVHVTFNEQFF; CDR3nt: TGCAGCGTGCACGTTACTTTCAATGAGCAGTTCTTC
abundance: few; j_gene: TRBJ2-3; v_gene: TRBV5-6; d_gene: TRBD1; CDR3aa: CASRPQGGLPTDTQYF; CDR3nt: TGTGCCAGCCGCCCACAGGGGGGACTCCCCACAGATACGCAGTATTTT
abundance: NA; j_gene: TRBJ2-1; v_gene: TRBV28; d_gene: NA; CDR3aa: CASRDLGSSYNEQFF; CDR3nt: TGTGCCAGCAGGGATTTGGGGAGCTCCTACAATGAGCAGTTCTTC
abundance: NA; j_gene: TRBJ1-1; v_gene: TRBV4-3; d_gene: NA; CDR3aa: CASSQGQGTTEAFF; CDR3nt: TGCGCCAGCAGCCAAGGTCAGGGGACGACTGAAGCTTTCTTT
abundance: NA; j_gene: TRBJ1-2; v_gene: TRBV19; d_gene: NA; CDR3aa: CASSVTGRLFGYTF; CDR3nt: TGTGCCAGTAGTGTCACAGGGCGTCTTTTTGGCTACACCTTC
abundance: NA; j_gene: TRBJ2-2; v_gene: TRBV4-1; d_gene: TRBD2; CDR3aa: CANSLRTSGSGAGELFF; CDR3nt: TGCGCCAACAGCCTTAGGACTAGCGGGAGTGGGGCCGGGGAGCTGTTTTTT
abundance: few; j_gene: TRBJ2-7; v_gene: TRBV6-6; d_gene: TRBD1; CDR3aa: CASSSGTVYEQYF; CDR3nt: TGTGCCAGCAGTTCCGGGACAGTCTACGAGCAGTACTTC
abundance: NA; j_gene: TRBJ2-7; v_gene: TRBV6-5; d_gene: NA; CDR3aa: CASNGAGARGEQYF; CDR3nt: TGTGCCAGCAACGGCGCGGGGGCCAGGGGTGAGCAGTACTTC
abundance: few; j_gene: TRBJ2-4; v_gene: TRBV28; d_gene: NA; CDR3aa: CASSEARENIQYF; CDR3nt: TGTGCCAGCAGTGAGGCCCGTGAAAACATTCAGTACTTC
abundance: NA; j_gene: TRBJ1-1; v_gene: TRBV4-2; d_gene: NA; CDR3aa: CASSQDWGEGTEAFF; CDR3nt: TGTGCCAGCAGCCAAGATTGGGGGGAGGGCACTGAAGCTTTCTTT
abundance: NA; j_gene: TRBJ1-5; v_gene: TRBV6-5; d_gene: TRBD1; CDR3aa: CASSFLTGDSNQPQHF; CDR3nt: TGTGCCAGCAGTTTTCTTACAGGGGATAGCAATCAGCCCCAGCATTTT
abundance: few; j_gene: TRBJ1-1; v_gene: TRBV18; d_gene: NA; CDR3aa: CASSLAAGLNTEAFF; CDR3nt: TGTGCCAGCTCACTAGCGGCAGGGTTGAACACTGAAGCTTTCTTT
abundance: few; j_gene: TRBJ2-5; v_gene: TRBV5-6; d_gene: NA; CDR3aa: CASSFHQQETQYF; CDR3nt: TGTGCCAGCAGCTTTCATCAACAAGAGACCCAGTACTTC
abundance: NA; j_gene: TRBJ1-1; v_gene: TRBV4-1; d_gene: NA; CDR3aa: CASSQDVSGNTEAFF; CDR3nt: TGCGCCAGCAGCCAAGACGTAAGCGGGAACACTGAAGCTTTCTTT
abundance: NA; j_gene: TRBJ1-2; v_gene: TRBV25-1; d_gene: NA; CDR3aa: CASSNLLDIGGKDGYTF; CDR3nt: TGTGCCAGCAGTAACCTCCTCGACATCGGGGGAAAAGATGGCTACACCTTC
abundance: NA; j_gene: TRBJ2-3; v_gene: TRBV27; d_gene: TRBD2; CDR3aa: CASSLLAPRGSTDTQYF; CDR3nt: TGTGCCAGCAGCCTACTAGCGCCACGGGGGAGCACAGATACGCAGTATTTT
abundance: NA; j_gene: TRBJ1-1; v_gene: TRBV29-1; d_gene: TRBD1; CDR3aa: CSVETTGDGNTEAFF; CDR3nt: TGCAGCGTTGAAACGACAGGGGACGGGAACACTGAAGCTTTCTTT
abundance: few; j_gene: TRBJ1-3; v_gene: TRBV7-8; d_gene: TRBD1; CDR3aa: CASSLDSRDRAGNTIYF; CDR3nt: TGTGCCAGCAGCTTAGATTCCCGGGACAGGGCTGGAAACACCATATATTTT
abundance: NA; j_gene: TRBJ1-3; v_gene: TRBV2; d_gene: NA; CDR3aa: CASKWTGDSGNTIYF; CDR3nt: TGTGCCAGCAAATGGACCGGGGACTCTGGAAACACCATATATTTT
abundance: NA; j_gene: TRBJ1-1; v_gene: TRBV5-6; d_gene: NA; CDR3aa: CASSPYGRGAEIFF; CDR3nt: TGTGCCAGCAGCCCCTACGGTAGGGGCGCAGAGATTTTCTTT
abundance: once; j_gene: TRBJ2-7; v_gene: TRBV5-4; d_gene: NA; CDR3aa: CASSLNNRDTEQYF; CDR3nt: TGTGCCAGCAGCTTGAACAATCGGGATACCGAGCAGTACTTC
abundance: NA; j_gene: TRBJ1-1; v_gene: TRBV29-1; d_gene: NA; CDR3aa: CSVDSGITEAFF; CDR3nt: TGCAGCGTTGATTCGGGTATCACTGAAGCTTTCTTT